Listed below are T cell receptor beta chains from one sample, sequenced in a study of T cell changes during pregnancy in multiple sclerosis. Clones were read by immunoSEQ multiplex PCR, and TCRdb kept only the in-frame ones, dropping some. The sample has about 47,000 clones, 85% to 90% seen once. Sample: CD8+ T cells from peripheral blood mononuclear cells, taken in the second trimester of pregnancy. Source of these receptors: a female donor with multiple sclerosis, enrolled in a pregnancy study. Both conserved end residues are trimmed from each CDR3.

TRBV6-1	ASSEDAPHYYNEQF
TRBV7-9	ASSSTVTVDQPQH
TRBV13	ASSSLAGGPTGELF
TRBV2	ASSSDRDYNQPQH
TRBV6-4	ASSDSSGGSGELF
TRBV13	ASSLAGQGDRAQH
TRBV6-5	ASSFYPGTGYNEQF
TRBV20-1	SAFSYEQY
TRBV6-1	ASSDLGGTDTQY
TRBV28	ASSFGVGQDENYGYT
TRBV9	ASSVATGRGGGPSSGANVLT
TRBV7-8	ASSFGQGIFYEQY
TRBV13	ASSSKNRKEQY
TRBV29-1	SVGGSYEQY
TRBV4-2	ASSRGVNQPQH
TRBV4-1	ASSQGGTGDGYT
TRBV11-3	ASSLGGGNEQF
TRBV6-1	AEGQGSQPQH
TRBV13	ASSLGMSLH
TRBV6-5	ASSYLPDRPNYGYT
TRBV10-2	ASSVTGEYNEQF
TRBV2	AGRAVAGELF
TRBV30	AFTWGDNSPLH
TRBV4-1	ASSQDGLAGGEITDTQY
TRBV30	AWTQLRGVRQTQY
TRBV6-4	ASSEAATNTEAF
TRBV11-2	ASSFIGDNSPLH
TRBV5-1	ASSPGEFNQPQH
TRBV4-1	ASSHPGSHNQPQH
TRBV4-2	ASSQEPGGTYNEQF
TRBV5-6	ASSAPSLSSYNEQF
TRBV5-6	ASSLRGWIGELF
TRBV2	ASSGQQETQY